This T cell receptor (beta chain) emerged from a study of blood T cell repertoires in COVID-19. As for the study in general: Samples representing acute and convalescent COVID-19 were sourced from the United States, Italy and Spain.

The data were produced by immunoSEQ multiplex PCR, yet TCRdb's version contains in-frame clones alone and is incomplete. The sample consists of more than 250,000 clones, 86% of them appearing once. Germline assignment: CDR1 SGHRS and CDR2 YFSETQ. Between the trimmed V and J ends, which lost 0 bases and 5 bases, there was a span of 11 bases. The CDR3 is 14 amino acids. The TCR was taken from a man younger than 30 with active or convalescent COVID-19. The chain combines TRBV5-1 with TRBJ2-5; D possibly corresponds to TRBD2 (5 bases). The sequenced sample consisted of peripheral blood. CDR3 nucleotide sequence: TGCGCCAGCAGCTTGGCAGCAGGCGGGGAGACCCAGTACTTC. Its protein product is CASSLAAGGETQYF.